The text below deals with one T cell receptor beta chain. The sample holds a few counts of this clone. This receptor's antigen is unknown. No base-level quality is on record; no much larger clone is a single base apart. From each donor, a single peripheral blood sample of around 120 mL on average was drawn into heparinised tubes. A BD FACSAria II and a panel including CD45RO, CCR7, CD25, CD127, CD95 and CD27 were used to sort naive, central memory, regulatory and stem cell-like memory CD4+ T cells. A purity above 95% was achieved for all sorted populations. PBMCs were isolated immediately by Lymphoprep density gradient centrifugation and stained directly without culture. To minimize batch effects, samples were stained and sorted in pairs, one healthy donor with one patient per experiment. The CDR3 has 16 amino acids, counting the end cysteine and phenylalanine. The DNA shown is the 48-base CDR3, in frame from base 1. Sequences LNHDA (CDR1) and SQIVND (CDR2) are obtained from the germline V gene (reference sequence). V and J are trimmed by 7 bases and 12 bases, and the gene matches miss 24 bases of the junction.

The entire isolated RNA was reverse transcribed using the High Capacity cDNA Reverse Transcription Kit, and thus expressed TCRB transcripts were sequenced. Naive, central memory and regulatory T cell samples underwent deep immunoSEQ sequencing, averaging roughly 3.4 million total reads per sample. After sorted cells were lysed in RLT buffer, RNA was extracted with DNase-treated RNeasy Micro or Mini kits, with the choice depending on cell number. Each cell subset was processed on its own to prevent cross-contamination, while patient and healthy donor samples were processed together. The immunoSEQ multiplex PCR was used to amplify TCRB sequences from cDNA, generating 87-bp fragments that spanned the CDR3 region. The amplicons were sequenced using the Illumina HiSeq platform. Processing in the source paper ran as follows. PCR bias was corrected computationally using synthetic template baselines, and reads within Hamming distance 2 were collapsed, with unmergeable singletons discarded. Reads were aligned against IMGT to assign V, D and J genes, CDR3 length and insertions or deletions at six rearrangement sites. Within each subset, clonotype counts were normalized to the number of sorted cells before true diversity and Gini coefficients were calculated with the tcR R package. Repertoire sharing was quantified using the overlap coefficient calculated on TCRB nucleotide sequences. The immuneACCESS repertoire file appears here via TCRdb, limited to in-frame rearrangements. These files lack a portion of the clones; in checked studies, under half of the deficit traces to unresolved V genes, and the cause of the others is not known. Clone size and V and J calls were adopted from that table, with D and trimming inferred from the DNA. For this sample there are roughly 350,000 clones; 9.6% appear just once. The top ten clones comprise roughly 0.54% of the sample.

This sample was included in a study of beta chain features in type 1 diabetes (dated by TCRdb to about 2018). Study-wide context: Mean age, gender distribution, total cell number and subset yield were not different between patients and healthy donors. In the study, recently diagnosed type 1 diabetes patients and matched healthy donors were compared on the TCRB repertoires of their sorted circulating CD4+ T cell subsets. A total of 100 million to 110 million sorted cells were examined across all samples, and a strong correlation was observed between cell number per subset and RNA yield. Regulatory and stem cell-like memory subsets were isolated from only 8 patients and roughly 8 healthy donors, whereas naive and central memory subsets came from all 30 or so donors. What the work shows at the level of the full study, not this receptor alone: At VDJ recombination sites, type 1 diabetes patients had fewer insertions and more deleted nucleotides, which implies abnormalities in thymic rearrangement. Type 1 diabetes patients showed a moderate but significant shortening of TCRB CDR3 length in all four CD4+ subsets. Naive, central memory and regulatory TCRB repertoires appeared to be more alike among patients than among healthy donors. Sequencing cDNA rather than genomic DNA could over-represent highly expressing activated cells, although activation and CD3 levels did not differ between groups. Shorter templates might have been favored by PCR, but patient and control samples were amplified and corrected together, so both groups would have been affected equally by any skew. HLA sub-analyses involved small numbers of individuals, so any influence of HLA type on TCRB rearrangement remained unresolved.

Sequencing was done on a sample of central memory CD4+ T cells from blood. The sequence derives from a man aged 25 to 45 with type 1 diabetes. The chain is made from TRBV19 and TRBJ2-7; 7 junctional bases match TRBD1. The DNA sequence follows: TGTGCCAGTACCTTTAGGGGGTTTTGGGACAGATGGATACGGTACTTC. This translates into CASTFRGFWDRWIRYF.